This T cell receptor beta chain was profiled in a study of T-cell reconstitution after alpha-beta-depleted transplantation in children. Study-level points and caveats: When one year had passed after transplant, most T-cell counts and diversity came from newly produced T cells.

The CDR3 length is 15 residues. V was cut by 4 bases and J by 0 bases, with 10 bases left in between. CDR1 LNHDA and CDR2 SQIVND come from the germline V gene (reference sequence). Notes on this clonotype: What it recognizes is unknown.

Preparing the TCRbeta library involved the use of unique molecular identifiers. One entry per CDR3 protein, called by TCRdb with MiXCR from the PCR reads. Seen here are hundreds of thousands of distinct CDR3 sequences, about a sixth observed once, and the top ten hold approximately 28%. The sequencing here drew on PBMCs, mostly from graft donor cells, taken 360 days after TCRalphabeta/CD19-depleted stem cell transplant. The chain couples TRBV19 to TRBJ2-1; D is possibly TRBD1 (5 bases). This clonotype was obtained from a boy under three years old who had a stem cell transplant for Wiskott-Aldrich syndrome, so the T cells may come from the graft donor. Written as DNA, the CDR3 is TGTGCCAGTAGTAGGGGCTCGAGCTCCTACAATGAGCAGTTCTTC. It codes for CASSRGSSSYNEQFF.